The source of this T cell receptor beta chain is a study of T cell responses to AZD1222 COVID-19 vaccine. CDR3 length: 14 amino acids. The germline V gene encodes CDR1 SNHLY and CDR2 FYNNEI. The germline V and J ends were trimmed by 5 bases and 0 bases, with 11 bases remaining between them. Second doses at about 4 or about 12 weeks were pooled. TCRdb's copy holds only in-frame clones and misses some; the assay was immunoSEQ multiplex PCR. The sample comprises approximately 300,000 clones, 94% of which are singletons, and 0.55% rests with the top ten. The gene calls are TRBV2 and TRBJ2-7; tentative D call: TRBD1 (5 bases). The sequencing here drew on peripheral blood, taken 28 days after the second AZD1222 dose. This TCR was sampled from an adult who received the AZD1222 COVID-19 vaccine. The CDR3 region has the DNA TGTGCCAGCAGTTCTGACAGTGCCTCCTACGAGCAGTACTTC. Encoded protein: CASSSDSASYEQYF.